These 14 T cell receptor beta chains came from one sample sequenced in a study of cytomegalovirus exposure and HLA in healthy donors (dated by TCRdb to the late 2010s). Library creation used the immunoSEQ multiplex PCR assay. For the multiplex PCR, a mixture combining 60 forward primers for TCR Vbeta segments and 13 reverse primers for TCR Jbeta segments was used. TCRdb obtained this table from immuneACCESS and retained in-frame rearrangements with V and J assigned. These tables miss some clones; where compared with another copy, unresolved V genes account for less than half of the shortfall, and the remainder is unexplained. For this sample there are under 200,000 clones; around three quarters appear just once. Approximately 2% of the sample rests with the top ten. The sequenced material came from PBMCs. The receptors were sampled from a woman between 25 and 40 years old in good health and CMV-seropositive.

V is TRBV27 and J is TRBJ1-1, with D tentatively TRBD1 (5 bases). Trimming shortened V by 3 bases and J by 8 bases, and 13 bases separated the two germline ends. The CDR3 has 13 amino acids. In germline, CDR1 is MNHEY, CDR2 SMNVEV (reference sequence). The CDR3 loop is CASSLESGSEAFF. CDR3 bases: TGTGCCAGCAGTTTGGAGTCAGGGTCAGAAGCTTTCTTT.

The chain links TRBV13 to TRBJ2-1; 10 nucleotides line up with TRBD2. Unmatched junction bases numbered 8, after V lost 5 bases and J lost 1 base. This CDR3 region has 17 residues. The germline V gene encodes CDR1 PRHDT and CDR2 FYEKMQ (reference sequence). CDR3 in amino acids: CASSPSSGGGSYNEQFF. DNA of the CDR3: TGTGCCAGCAGCCCTTCTAGCGGGGGTGGGTCCTACAATGAGCAGTTCTTC.

This clone was counted a few times. This chain uses TRBV5-5 with TRBJ1-1; tentatively, D is TRBD1 (5 bases). V was trimmed by 0 bases and J by 1 base, leaving 10 bases between them. The CDR3 is made up of 15 amino acids. Germline CDR1 SGHKS, CDR2 YYEKEE (reference sequence). Written as DNA, the CDR3 is TGTGCCAGCAGCTTGGGGCCAGGGTGGAACACTGAAGCTTTCTTT. Protein product: CASSLGPGWNTEAFF.

The chain couples TRBV27 to TRBJ2-1; 8 positions agree with TRBD2. The V segment lost 4 bases and the J segment 2 bases; nucleotides outside the gene matches: 16. CDR3 length: 19 amino acids. Germline V lookup: CDR1 MNHEY, CDR2 SMNVEV (reference sequence). The DNA of the CDR3 is TGTGCCAGCAGTTCAACCGGGACCCGGGGGACTAGACCCTACAATGAGCAGTTCTTC. This translates into CASSSTGTRGTRPYNEQFF.

The rearrangement links TRBV5-6 to TRBJ1-4, with D possibly matching TRBD1 (6 bases). From germline, CDR1 is SGHDT and CDR2 YYEEEE. Trimming stripped 0 bases from V and 8 bases from J, with 11 bases between. The CDR3 is made up of 14 amino acids. CDR3: CASSLVQGGEKLFF. DNA for the CDR3: TGTGCCAGCAGCTTGGTACAGGGTGGCGAAAAACTGTTTTTT.

The chain uses TRBV19 and TRBJ1-1, with a tentative D call TRBD1 (5 bases). Trimming shortened V by 5 bases and J by 5 bases, and 12 bases separated the two germline ends. Germline V lookup: CDR1 LNHDA, CDR2 SQIVND (reference sequence). The CDR3 is made up of 13 amino acids. CDR3 nucleotides: TGTGCCAGTAGTCCCGTAAAGGGGACTGAAGCTTTCTTT. Its translation is CASSPVKGTEAFF.

The chain is built from TRBV6-5 and TRBJ2-7; the D gene is possibly TRBD1 (5 bases). In germline, CDR1 is MNHEY, CDR2 SVGAGI. The CDR3 covers 12 residues. The ends were cut back, 5 bases at V and 3 bases at J, with 8 bases in the middle. This CDR3 is CASSSTGYEQYF. For the CDR3, the DNA is TGTGCCAGCAGTAGTACAGGCTACGAGCAGTACTTC.

This sequence joins TRBV6-5 and TRBJ1-1, with D possibly being TRBD1 (6 bases). The ends were cut back, 2 bases at V and 1 base at J, with 8 bases in the middle. The germline V gene has CDR1 MNHEY and CDR2 SVGAGI. The length of the CDR3 is 14 residues. In DNA, the CDR3 is TGTGCCAGCAGTTACCTAGGGGGGAACACTGAAGCTTTCTTT. Amino acid sequence: CASSYLGGNTEAFF.

The rearrangement links TRBV5-1 to TRBJ2-5; D remains ambiguous. Germline-derived CDR1 and CDR2 are SGHRS and YFSETQ. V lost 4 bases, J lost 2 bases, and 21 bases lay in between. This CDR3 is built from 17 residues. The CDR3 is CASSPFMSSQFQETQYF. In DNA form, the CDR3 reads TGCGCCAGCAGCCCCTTTATGTCGTCGCAGTTTCAAGAGACCCAGTACTTC.

The V gene is TRBV27, the J gene TRBJ2-4, with TRBD1 matching over 7 bases. The ends lost 2 bases at V and 6 bases at J; junction bases unmatched: 1. Germline V gene sequence: CDR1 MNHEY, CDR2 SMNVEV (reference sequence). The CDR3 contains 13 residues. The CDR3 DNA sequence: TGTGCCAGCAGTTTAAGGGACAGAAACATTCAGTACTTC. Amino acid sequence: CASSLRDRNIQYF.

The genes are TRBV28 and TRBJ2-1, with TRBD1 as a possible D gene (6 bases). Per germline, CDR1 MDHEN and CDR2 SYDVKM. The CDR3 consists of 14 residues. V was cut by 4 bases and J by 7 bases, with 14 bases left in between. In DNA form, the CDR3 reads TGTGCCAGCAGTTCCTACAGGGATTTAAATGAGCAGTTCTTC. Encoded protein: CASSSYRDLNEQFF.

About this clone: Other DNA sequences in this specimen translate into the identical CDR3. The rearrangement links TRBV9 to TRBJ2-7; D might be TRBD2 (5 bases). The CDR3 spans 14 residues. Looked up from germline, CDR1 is SGDLS and CDR2 is YYNGEE. The ends were cut back, 0 bases at V and 0 bases at J, with 7 bases in the middle. The CDR3 nucleotides read TGTGCCAGCAGCGTAGTGGGGAGCTCCTACGAGCAGTACTTC. Its translation is CASSVVGSSYEQYF. Full variable domain (missing parts from reference TRBV9 and TRBJ2-7): DSGVTQTPKHLITATGQRVTLRCSPRSGDLSVYWYQQSLDQGLQFLIQYYNGEERAKGNILERFSAQQFPDLHSELNLSSLELGDSALYFCASSVVGSSYEQYFGPGTRLTVT.

J is TRBJ2-5 and V is TRBV6-5, with a possible D match to TRBD1 (6 bases). CDR3 length: 13 residues. The germline CDR1 and CDR2 sequences are MNHEY and SVGAGI. V lost 4 bases and J lost 6, with 12 bases in between. CDR3 DNA sequence: TGTGCCAGCAGTTCACCCAGGGGAAAGACCCAGTACTTC. Encoded protein: CASSSPRGKTQYF.

This clone has just a few counts. The chain combines TRBV14 with TRBJ1-6; unclear D gene. V lost 10 bases and J 6 bases, leaving 16 bases between the germline ends. The CDR3 sequence is 14 residues long. The germline V gene has CDR1 SGHDN and CDR2 FVKESK. The CDR3 here is CATSVAQINSPLHF. In nucleotides, the CDR3 is TGTGCCACCTCGGTGGCACAGATTAATTCACCCCTCCACTTT.